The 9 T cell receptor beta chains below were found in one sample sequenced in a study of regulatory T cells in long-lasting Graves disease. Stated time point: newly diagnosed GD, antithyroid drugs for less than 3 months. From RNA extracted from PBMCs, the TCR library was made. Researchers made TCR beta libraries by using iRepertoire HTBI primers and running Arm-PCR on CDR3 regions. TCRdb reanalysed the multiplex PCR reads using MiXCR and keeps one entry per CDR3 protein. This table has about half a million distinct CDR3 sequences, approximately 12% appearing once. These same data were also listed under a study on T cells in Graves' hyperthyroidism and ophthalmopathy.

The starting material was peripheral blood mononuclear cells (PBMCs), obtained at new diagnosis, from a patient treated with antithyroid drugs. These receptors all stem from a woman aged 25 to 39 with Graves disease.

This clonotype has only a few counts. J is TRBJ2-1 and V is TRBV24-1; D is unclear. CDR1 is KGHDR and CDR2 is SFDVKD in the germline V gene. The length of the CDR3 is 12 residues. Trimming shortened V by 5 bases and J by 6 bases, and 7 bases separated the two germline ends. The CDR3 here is CATSALGNEQFF. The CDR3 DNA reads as TGTGCCACCAGTGCACTGGGCAATGAGCAGTTCTTC.

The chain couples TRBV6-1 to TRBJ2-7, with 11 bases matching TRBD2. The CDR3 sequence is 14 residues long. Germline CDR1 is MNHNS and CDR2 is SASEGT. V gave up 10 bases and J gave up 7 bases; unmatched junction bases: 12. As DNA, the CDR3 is TGTGCCACCCGTTCCGTAGCGGGAGGGCAAGAGCAGTACTTC. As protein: CATRSVAGGQEQYF.

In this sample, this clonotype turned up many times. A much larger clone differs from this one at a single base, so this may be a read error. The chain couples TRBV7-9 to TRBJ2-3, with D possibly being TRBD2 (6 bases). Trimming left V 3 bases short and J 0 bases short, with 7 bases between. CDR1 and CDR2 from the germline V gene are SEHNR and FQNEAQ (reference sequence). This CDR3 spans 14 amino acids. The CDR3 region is CASSFGTSTDTQYF. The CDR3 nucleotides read TGTGCCAGCAGCTTCGGGACTAGCACAGATACGCAGTATTTT.

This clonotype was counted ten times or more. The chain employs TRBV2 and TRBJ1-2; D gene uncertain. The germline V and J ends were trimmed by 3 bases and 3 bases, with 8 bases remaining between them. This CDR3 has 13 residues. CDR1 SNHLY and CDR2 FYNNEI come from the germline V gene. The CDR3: CASSDRDHYGYTF. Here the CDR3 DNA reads TGTGCCAGCAGTGACCGGGATCACTATGGCTACACCTTC. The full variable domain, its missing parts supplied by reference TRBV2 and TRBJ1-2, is EPEVTQTPSHQVTQMGQEVILRCVPISNHLYFYWYRQILGQKVEFLVSFYNNEISEKSEIFDDQFSVERPDGSNFTLKIRSTKLEDSAMYFCASSDRDHYGYTFGSGTRLTVV.

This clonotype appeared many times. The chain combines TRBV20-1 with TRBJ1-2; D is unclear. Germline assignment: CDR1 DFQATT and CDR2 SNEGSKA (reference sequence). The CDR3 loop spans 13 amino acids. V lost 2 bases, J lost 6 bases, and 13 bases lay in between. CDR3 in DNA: TGCAGTGCTAGACAACAAGGGTTGCATGGCTACACCTTC. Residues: CSARQQGLHGYTF.

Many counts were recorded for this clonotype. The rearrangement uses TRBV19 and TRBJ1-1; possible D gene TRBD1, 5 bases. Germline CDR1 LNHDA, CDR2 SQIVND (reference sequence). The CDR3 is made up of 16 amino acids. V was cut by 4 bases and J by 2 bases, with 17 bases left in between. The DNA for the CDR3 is TGTGCCAGTAGTACCCCGAAAGGGACGTCCAACACTGAAGCTTTCTTT. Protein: CASSTPKGTSNTEAFF.

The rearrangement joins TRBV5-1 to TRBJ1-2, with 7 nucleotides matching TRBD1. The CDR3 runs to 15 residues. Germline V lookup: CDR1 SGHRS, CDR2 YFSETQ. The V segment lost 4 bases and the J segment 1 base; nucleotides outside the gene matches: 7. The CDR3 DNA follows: TGCGCCAGCAGCCCTTCGGGACAGCTTAACTATGGCTACACCTTC. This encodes CASSPSGQLNYGYTF.

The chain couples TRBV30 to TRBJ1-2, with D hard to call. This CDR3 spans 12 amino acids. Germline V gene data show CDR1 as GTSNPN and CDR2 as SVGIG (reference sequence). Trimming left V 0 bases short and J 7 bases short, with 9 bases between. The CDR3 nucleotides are TGTGCCTGGAGTGTAAGTGTTGGTGGCTACACCTTC. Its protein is CAWSVSVGGYTF.

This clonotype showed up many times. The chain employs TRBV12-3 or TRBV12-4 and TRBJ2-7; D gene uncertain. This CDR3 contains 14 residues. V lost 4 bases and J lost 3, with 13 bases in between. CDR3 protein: CASSWGSRYYEQYF. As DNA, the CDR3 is TGTGCCAGCAGTTGGGGTTCCCGCTACTACGAGCAGTACTTC.